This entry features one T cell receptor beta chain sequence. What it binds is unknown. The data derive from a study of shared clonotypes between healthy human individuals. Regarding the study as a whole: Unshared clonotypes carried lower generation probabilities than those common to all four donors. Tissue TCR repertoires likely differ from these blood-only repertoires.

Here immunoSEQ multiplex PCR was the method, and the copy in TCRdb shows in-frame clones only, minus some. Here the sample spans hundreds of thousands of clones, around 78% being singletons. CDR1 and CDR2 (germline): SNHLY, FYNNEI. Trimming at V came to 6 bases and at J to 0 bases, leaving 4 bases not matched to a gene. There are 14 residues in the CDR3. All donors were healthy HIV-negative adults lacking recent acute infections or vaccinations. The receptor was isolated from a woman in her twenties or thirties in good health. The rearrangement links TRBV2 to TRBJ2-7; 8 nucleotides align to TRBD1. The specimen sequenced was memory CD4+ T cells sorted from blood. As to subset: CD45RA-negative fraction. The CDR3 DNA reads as TGTGCCAGCAGAGTGGGACAGGCCTCCTACGAGCAGTACTTC. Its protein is CASRVGQASYEQYF. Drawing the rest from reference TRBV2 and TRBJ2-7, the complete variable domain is EPEVTQTPSHQVTQMGQEVILRCVPISNHLYFYWYRQILGQKVEFLVSFYNNEISEKSEIFDDQFSVERPDGSNFTLKIRSTKLEDSAMYFCASRVGQASYEQYFGPGTRLTVT.